The clone carrying this T cell receptor beta chain turned up a few times. From RNA transcripts, TCR beta CDR3 regions were amplified. HTBI primers were the set used in a first-round RT-PCR of the TCR CDR3. One entry per CDR3 protein results from TCRdb running MiXCR on the multiplex PCR reads. The sample includes 450,000 to 550,000 distinct CDR3 sequences, roughly a quarter of them seen just once. The sample originates from a study of T cells in Graves' hyperthyroidism and ophthalmopathy. V lost 5 bases and J 7 bases, leaving 11 bases between the germline ends. Germline CDR1 is MNHNS and CDR2 is SASEGT. The CDR3 is 12 amino acids.

The specimen sequenced was blood. The chain has TRBV6-1 and TRBJ1-1; D unclear. This clonotype was obtained from a woman aged 30 to 39 with Graves' ophthalmopathy. CDR3 sequence (DNA): TGTGCCAGCAGTCTTCGGCTTTTTGAAGCTTTCTTT. As protein: CASSLRLFEAFF.